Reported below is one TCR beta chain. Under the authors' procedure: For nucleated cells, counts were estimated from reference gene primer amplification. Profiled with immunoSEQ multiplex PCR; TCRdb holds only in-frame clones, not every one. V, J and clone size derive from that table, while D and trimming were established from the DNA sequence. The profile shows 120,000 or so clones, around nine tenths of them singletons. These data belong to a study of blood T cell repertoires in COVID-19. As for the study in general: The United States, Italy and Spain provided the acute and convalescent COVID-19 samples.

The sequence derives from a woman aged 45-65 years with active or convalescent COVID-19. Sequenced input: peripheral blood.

The CDR3, as DNA: TGTGCCAGCAGCCTCTATAATTCACCCCTCCACTTT. Translation: CASSLYNSPLHF. The chain recombines TRBV7-2 with TRBJ1-6, with D unresolved. V was shortened by 5 bases and J by 3 bases, with 2 bases between the two germline ends. The CDR3 sequence is 12 residues long. CDR1 is SGHTA and CDR2 is FQGNSA in the germline V gene.